This T cell receptor (beta chain) comes out of a study of cytomegalovirus exposure and HLA in healthy donors. Study results and caveats: Analyzed later, most CMV-associated TCR beta chains appeared HLA-restricted. Later, TCR association rates were found to vary by HLA locus, highest for DRB1 and lowest for HLA-C. Among the most significant clusters, several appeared linked to common viral pathogens in a later analysis.

This PCR relied on a set of 60 Vbeta primers and 13 Jbeta primers. Clones were read by immunoSEQ multiplex PCR, and TCRdb kept only the in-frame ones, dropping some. Here the sample spans over 150,000 clones, approximately 82% being singletons. This CDR3 has 15 residues. Germline V gives CDR1 MDHEN, CDR2 SYDVKM. Trimming stripped 6 bases from V and 7 bases from J, with 19 bases between. About this clone itself: Its antigen is still unknown.

This receptor was taken from a male donor in good health and CMV-seronegative. Sequencing was done on a sample of PBMCs. The chain links TRBV28 to TRBJ2-1; tentatively, D is TRBD2 (6 bases). CDR3: CASSSSSGGINEQFF. CDR3 in DNA: TGTGCCAGCAGCTCTTCTTCGGGCGGGATTAATGAGCAGTTCTTC.